This T cell receptor (beta chain) stems from a study of T cell changes during pregnancy in multiple sclerosis. The germline V gene encodes CDR1 SGHNT and CDR2 YYREEE (reference sequence). Trimming cost V 0 bases and J 8 bases; bases outside gene matches: 8. The CDR3 is made up of 16 amino acids. This clone was seen only once. The protocol was immunoSEQ multiplex PCR, while the TCRdb copy is restricted to in-frame clones and leaves out a portion. The data contain some 51,000 clones, approximately 95% of them singletons. The sequence was obtained from a female donor with multiple sclerosis, enrolled in a pregnancy study. The chain links TRBV5-4 to TRBJ1-4; 9 nucleotides agree with TRBD1. Sequences were derived from CD4+ T cells from peripheral blood mononuclear cells, sampled in the first trimester of pregnancy. The CDR3 spells CASSLAGQGLREKLFF. CDR3 coding DNA: TGTGCCAGCAGCTTGGCCGGACAGGGGTTAAGGGAAAAACTGTTTTTT.